This T cell receptor (beta chain) was observed in a study of blood T cell repertoires in COVID-19. Study details: Acute and convalescent COVID-19 samples came from the United States, Italy and Spain. PBMCs, B-cell-depleted T cells, or T cells were the source of the cDNA or gDNA that made up the material.

Authors' methods: Reference gene primer amplification gave nucleated cell count estimates. The protocol was immunoSEQ multiplex PCR, while the TCRdb copy is restricted to in-frame clones and leaves out a portion. That table gives V, J and clone size, and the DNA gave D and trimming. The sample contains roughly 30,000 clones, roughly 85% of which appear only once. The CDR3 is made up of 16 amino acids. Germline CDR1 is LGHDT and CDR2 is YNNKEL (reference sequence). V trimming: 6 bases; J trimming: 5 bases; junction bases outside the gene matches: 13. Sample: peripheral blood. This chain links TRBV3-1 (or the pseudogene TRBV3-2) with TRBJ1-2; 9 bases agree with TRBD1. The TCR originated in a human donor with acute or convalescent COVID-19. The donor label of this sample is uncertain. This CDR3 is CASSPGQGLSSYGYTF. As DNA, the CDR3 is TGTGCCAGCAGTCCGGGACAGGGTCTCAGTTCGTATGGCTACACCTTC.